This TCR beta chain was sequenced for a study of OX40 agonist ivuxolimab in advanced cancers. In the study overall: Ivuxolimab was an agonistic, fully human IgG2 monoclonal antibody directed against OX40 (CD134), a costimulatory receptor. In the dose-escalation cohort, 82.7% of patients were male, and the mean age was approximately 60 years, with a range of roughly 20 to 80. Patients were allowed to have had prior anti-PD-1, anti-PD-L1 or anti-CTLA-4 therapy, and 40% of the dose-escalation patients had previously received checkpoint inhibitors. Of the approximately 53 patients in dose escalation, about 20 had hepatocellular carcinoma, some 15 had melanoma, 9 had renal cell carcinoma and 9 had head and neck cancer. Partial responses were achieved by three dose-escalation patients, of whom one had hepatocellular carcinoma and two had cutaneous melanoma. The purpose of peripheral TCRbeta sequencing was to test whether ivuxolimab changed TCR sequence diversity and led to clonal T-cell expansion. The paper covers the monotherapy dose-escalation part of the phase I ivuxolimab trial, which included N of about 50 patients. Intravenous ivuxolimab was administered to patients every 2 weeks at six dose levels: 0.01, 0.1, 0.3, 1.5, 3 and 10 mg/kg. What the study reported, not specific to this receptor: The antigen specificity of the peripheral T cells that underwent clonal expansion was not determined. In the 0.1-3.0 mg/kg groups, partial responders were among the patients with the lowest normalized peripheral clonal expansion, particularly in CD8+ T cells. Low levels of normalized T-cell clonal expansion were also shown by some nonresponding patients. After ivuxolimab, CD8+ T cells had more expanded clones than CD4+ T cells on average. At doses of 0.1 to 3.0 mg/kg, clonal expansion of both CD4+ and CD8+ T cells in blood was seen between baseline and week 6.

Genomic DNA was extracted from sorted cells for sequencing of the TCRbeta CDR3 region. The immunoSEQ Assay was used for sequencing of TCRbeta CDR3 regions. Imported from immuneACCESS, the table was reduced by TCRdb to in-frame sequences with V and J called. These copies leave out some clones; in studies compared against another copy, an unresolved V gene accounts for under half, and the cause of the remainder is not known. A total of about 61,000 clones appear in this sample, 86% of them only once. Approximately 1.1% of the sample lies in the top ten. On this clone: It lacks a known antigen. Base qualities are missing; no much larger clone stands one base away.

The CDR3 starts with the cysteine, ends with the phenylalanine, and has 17 residues. Only the CDR3 DNA is retained, 51 bases long and in frame from the first base. Per the germline V gene (reference sequence), GTSNPN is the CDR1 and SVGIG is the CDR2. A distance of 19 bases separates the germline ends of V and J, which lose 3 bases and 2 bases respectively. The trial excluded patients who had a history of autoimmune disease or who were on systemic immunosuppression. Peripheral blood for TCR sequencing was collected from all dose cohorts at baseline, on cycle 4 day 1, and on cycle 7 day 1. The samples were taken from a phase I, first-in-human, multicenter, open-label dose-escalation trial of ivuxolimab. Adults with locally advanced or metastatic melanoma, renal cell, hepatocellular, or head and neck squamous cell carcinoma were enrolled in the trial. Before TCR sequencing, CD4+ T cells and CD8+ T cells from peripheral blood were sorted into separate populations.

The chain is made from TRBV30 and TRBJ1-4, with no confident D gene call. This specimen was CD4+ or CD8+ T cells sorted from blood, taken in a trial of the OX40 agonist ivuxolimab. The origin of this receptor is an adult with an advanced solid tumor such as melanoma, head and neck, liver or kidney cancer. For the CDR3, the sequence is CAWRRKARAETNEKLFF. At the DNA level, the sequence is TGTGCCTGGAGACGAAAGGCCCGGGCAGAGACTAATGAAAAACTGTTTTTT.